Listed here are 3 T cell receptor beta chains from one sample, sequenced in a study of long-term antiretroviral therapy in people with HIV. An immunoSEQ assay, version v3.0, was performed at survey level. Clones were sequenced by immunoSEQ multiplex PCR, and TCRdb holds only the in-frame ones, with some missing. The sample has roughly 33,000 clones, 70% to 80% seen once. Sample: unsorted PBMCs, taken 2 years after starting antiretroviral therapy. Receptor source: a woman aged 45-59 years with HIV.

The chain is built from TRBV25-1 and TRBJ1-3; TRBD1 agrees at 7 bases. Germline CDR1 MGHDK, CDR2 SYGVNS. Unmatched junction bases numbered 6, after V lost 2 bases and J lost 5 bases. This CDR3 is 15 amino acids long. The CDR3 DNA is TGTGCCAGCAGTGAAGCCGGGACAGAGAGAAACACCATATATTTT. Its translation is CASSEAGTERNTIYF.

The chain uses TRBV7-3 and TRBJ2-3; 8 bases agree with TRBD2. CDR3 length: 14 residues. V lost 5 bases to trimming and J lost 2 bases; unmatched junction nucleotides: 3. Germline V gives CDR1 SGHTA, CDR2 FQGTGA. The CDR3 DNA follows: TGTGCCAGCAGCATTAGCGGGGTCACAGATACGCAGTATTTT. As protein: CASSISGVTDTQYF.

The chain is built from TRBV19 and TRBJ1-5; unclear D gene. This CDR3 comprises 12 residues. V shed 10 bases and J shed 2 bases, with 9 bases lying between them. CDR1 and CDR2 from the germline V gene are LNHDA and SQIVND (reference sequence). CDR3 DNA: TGTGCCACACGACAAGGCAATCAGCCCCAGCATTTT. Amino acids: CATRQGNQPQHF.